The 8 T cell receptor beta chains listed next were all sequenced from one sample in a study of blood T cell repertoires in COVID-19. Using immunoSEQ multiplex PCR, the repertoire was profiled, and TCRdb retains in-frame clones only, with some absent. The table records approximately 300,000 clones, 70% to 90% of them present only once. The sequencing sample was made of peripheral blood. The source of these receptors is a woman in her forties or fifties with active or convalescent COVID-19.

V usage is TRBV23-1 and J usage is TRBJ2-6; 7 bases fit TRBD2. TRBV23-1 is sorted into the ORF group, with uncertain function. V lost 6 bases, J lost 0 bases, and 2 bases stayed unmatched. This CDR3 has 15 amino acids. The CDR3 nucleotides read TGCGCCAGCAGGCGGGGGAGCTCTGGGGCCAACGTCCTGACTTTC. Its translation is CASRRGSSGANVLTF.

V and J are TRBV11-3 and TRBJ1-4; D may be TRBD1 (6 bases). The CDR3 is made up of 15 amino acids. The germline V gene has CDR1 SGHNT and CDR2 YENEEA. V was shortened by 2 bases and J by 10 bases, with 17 bases between the two germline ends. The CDR3 DNA reads as TGTGCCAGCAGCTTAATTCAGGGGCTCGACGGAAAACTGTTTTTT. Encoded protein: CASSLIQGLDGKLFF. Full variable domain (missing parts from reference TRBV11-3 and TRBJ1-4): EAGVVQSPRYKIIEKKQPVAFWCNPISGHNTLYWYLQNLGQGPELLIRYENEEAVDDSQLPKDRFSAERLKGVDSTLKIQPAELGDSAVYLCASSLIQGLDGKLFFGSGTQLSVL.

The V call is TRBV5-1, the J call TRBJ2-2; the D gene is possibly TRBD1 (5 bases). The V gene's germline CDR1 is SGHRS and CDR2 YFSETQ. The CDR3 is made up of 15 amino acids. Trimming took 2 bases from V and 4 from J, leaving 12 bases between them. CDR3 in DNA: TGCGCCAGCAGCTTTTCGACAGTAGGCACCGGGGAGCTGTTTTTT. Translated, it gives CASSFSTVGTGELFF.

This clone was found once. CDR3 residues: CASSHHRDRVGYEQYF. As DNA, the CDR3 is TGTGCCAGCAGTCATCACCGGGACAGGGTAGGCTACGAGCAGTACTTC. This sequence joins TRBV28 and TRBJ2-7; TRBD1 matches 9 bases. The CDR3 has 16 residues. Germline CDR1 and CDR2: MDHEN and SYDVKM. J gave up 3 bases and V 5 bases, and 11 bases lay outside the gene matches.

V usage is TRBV2 and J usage is TRBJ1-1; no firm D call. Germline-derived CDR1 and CDR2 are SNHLY and FYNNEI. V was pared by 2 bases and J by 13 bases, with 14 bases between. The CDR3 runs to 12 residues. In DNA form, the CDR3 reads TGTGCCAGCAGTGAACCGGGGAAGCGGGGTTTCTTT. It codes for CASSEPGKRGFF.

This rearrangement joins TRBV5-1 to TRBJ2-5, with TRBD1 matching 8 bases. The germline gives CDR1 SGHRS, CDR2 YFSETQ. V lost 0 bases, J lost 2 bases, and 6 bases stayed unmatched. This CDR3 comprises 16 residues. In DNA form, the CDR3 reads TGCGCCAGCAGCTTGGGGAGGACAGGGCGACAAGAGACCCAGTACTTC. Residues: CASSLGRTGRQETQYF.

This clone appeared once. The V and J genes are TRBV25-1 and TRBJ2-1, with 14 bases identical to TRBD2. Germline V CDR1 and CDR2: MGHDK, SYGVNS. With 8 bases clipped from V and 6 bases from J, the junction kept 0 bases outside the gene matches. The length of the CDR3 is 13 residues. Here the CDR3 reads CASGTSGSNEQFF. The CDR3 DNA sequence: TGTGCCAGCGGGACTAGCGGGAGCAATGAGCAGTTCTTC.

This chain uses TRBV2 with TRBJ2-1; 7 bases map to TRBD2. V gave up 8 bases and J gave up 7 bases; unmatched junction bases: 14. Germline lookup yields CDR1 SNHLY and CDR2 FYNNEI. The CDR3 extends over 15 amino acids. The CDR3, as DNA: TGTGCCAGCTCGTCATTATGGGAGGGCGGAAATGAGCAGTTCTTC. Translated: CASSSLWEGGNEQFF.